The 14 T cell receptor beta chains presented below share a single source sample, sequenced in a study of blood T cell repertoires in COVID-19. Profiling relied on immunoSEQ multiplex PCR, and the TCRdb table lists in-frame clones only, not all of them. The sample records about 330,000 clones, over 75% being singletons. Sequencing was done on a sample of PBMCs or T cells enriched from blood (not recorded which). Receptor source: a woman aged 25 to 45 who had recovered from COVID-19.

This chain uses TRBV12-3 or TRBV12-4 with TRBJ1-6; D remains unclear. V shed 5 bases and J shed 8 bases, with 10 bases lying between them. The CDR3 is made up of 13 amino acids. CDR3 coding DNA: TGTGCCAGCAGTCAAGAACGGGATTCACCCCTCCACTTT. Amino acid sequence: CASSQERDSPLHF.

This chain uses TRBV20-1 with TRBJ1-4; D remains ambiguous. The germline V and J ends were trimmed by 3 bases and 5 bases, with 13 bases remaining between them. CDR1 and CDR2 (germline): DFQATT, SNEGSKA (reference sequence). CDR3 length: 14 amino acids. CDR3 bases: TGCAGTGCTAGTCGTTCGGGGAACAATGAAAAACTGTTTTTT. Protein product: CSASRSGNNEKLFF.

This chain uses TRBV28 with TRBJ1-5, with TRBD1 identical over 8 bases. The CDR3 covers 14 residues. J lost 2 bases, V lost 5 bases, and 2 bases had no gene match. Germline CDR1 is MDHEN and CDR2 is SYDVKM. The CDR3 nucleotides read TGTGCCAGCAGTAAGGACAGGGGCAATCAGCCCCAGCATTTT. It is translated as CASSKDRGNQPQHF. Supplemented by reference TRBV28 and TRBJ1-5, the full variable domain reads DVKVTQSSRYLVKRTGEKVFLECVQDMDHENMFWYRQDPGLGLRLIYFSYDVKMKEKGDIPEGYSVSREKKERFSLILESASTNQTSMYLCASSKDRGNQPQHFGDGTRLSIL.

The CDR3: CASNPAETLRRAFF. The DNA for the CDR3 is TGTGCCAGCAACCCGGCGGAGACCCTGAGGAGGGCTTTCTTT. V is TRBV28 and J is TRBJ1-1; the D is unclear. V was pared by 7 bases and J by 11 bases, with 23 bases between. Germline loops: CDR1 MDHEN, CDR2 SYDVKM. This CDR3 region has 14 residues.

The gene calls are TRBV11-2 and TRBJ1-6, with TRBD1 identical over 7 bases. The germline V gene encodes CDR1 SGHAT and CDR2 FQNNGV. This CDR3 comprises 16 residues. J gave up 9 bases and V 5 bases, and 13 bases lay outside the gene matches. The CDR3 loop is CASSQLQGSFRSPLHF. The CDR3 DNA reads as TGTGCCAGCAGCCAACTACAGGGGTCTTTTCGTTCACCCCTCCACTTT.

The V and J genes are TRBV19 and TRBJ2-2; 9 bases agree with TRBD1. The CDR3 is 14 residues long. The germline gives CDR1 LNHDA, CDR2 SQIVND (reference sequence). The V gene end was trimmed by 1 base and the J gene end by 13 bases; junction bases not matched to a gene: 7. The CDR3 reads CASSIGGTGIGLFF. CDR3 nucleotides: TGTGCCAGTAGTATAGGAGGGACAGGGATTGGGCTGTTTTTT.

The rearrangement links TRBV5-4 to TRBJ2-7; 7 nucleotides align to TRBD1. With V trimmed by 1 base and J by 5 bases, 6 bases remained unmatched. Germline loops: CDR1 SGHNT, CDR2 YYREEE (reference sequence). The CDR3 is made up of 14 amino acids. CDR3 sequence: CASSLSVGGHEQYF. Written as DNA, the CDR3 is TGTGCCAGCAGCTTGAGCGTAGGGGGCCACGAGCAGTACTTC.

This chain uses TRBV19 with TRBJ2-3, with 8 bases matching TRBD1. This CDR3 comprises 13 residues. J was trimmed by 5 bases and V by 5 bases; bases with no gene match: 3. CDR1 is LNHDA, CDR2 SQIVND, per germline (reference sequence). The CDR3 nucleotides read TGTGCCAGTAGTTTCGGACAGGGAGATACGCAGTATTTT. Amino acid sequence: CASSFGQGDTQYF. Supplemented by reference TRBV19 and TRBJ2-3, the full variable domain reads DGGITQSPKYLFRKEGQNVTLSCEQNLNHDAMYWYRQDPGQGLRLIYYSQIVNDFQKGDIAEGYSVSREKKESFPLTVTSAQKNPTAFYLCASSFGQGDTQYFGPGTRLTVL.

The chain joins TRBV10-3 to TRBJ2-7; the D gene is possibly TRBD2 (5 bases). Germline V gives CDR1 ENHRY, CDR2 SYGVKD. Deletions cut 4 bases from V and 6 bases from J, with 22 bases between. The CDR3 runs 16 residues. The CDR3 DNA follows: TGTGCCATCAGTGGTCAAGCCGGGCACACTGGGAGCGAGCAGTACTTC. The encoded protein is CAISGQAGHTGSEQYF.

The genes are TRBV5-6 and TRBJ2-1; TRBD2 agrees at 12 bases. The junction had 10 bases not matched to a gene; V was cut back by 3 bases and J by 6 bases. CDR1 is SGHDT and CDR2 is YYEEEE in the germline V gene. This CDR3 region has 17 residues. The CDR3 nucleotides are TGTGCCAGCAGCTCACCTTTCACTAGCGGGGGGCGCAATGAGCAGTTCTTC. Translating gives CASSSPFTSGGRNEQFF.

This CDR3 is CATRGGTEAFF. The CDR3 DNA reads as TGTGCCACCCGGGGAGGCACTGAAGCTTTCTTT. This chain joins TRBV10-3 and TRBJ1-1; D is undetermined. The CDR3 consists of 11 residues. Trimming removed 10 bases from V and 4 bases from J, with 10 bases in between. CDR1 is ENHRY, CDR2 SYGVKD, per germline.

The chain links TRBV20-1 to TRBJ1-2; no reliable D call. The V end was cut by 3 bases, the J end by 14 bases, with 19 bases between. The germline V gene has CDR1 DFQATT and CDR2 SNEGSKA (reference sequence). This CDR3 region has 12 residues. CDR3 bases: TGCAGTGCTAGTAACAGCCAACTGAGTTGGACCTTC. It is translated as CSASNSQLSWTF.

The V call is TRBV7-8, the J call TRBJ1-1; the D is unclear. CDR1 and CDR2 from the germline V gene are SGHVS and FQNEAQ. Trimming cost V 1 base and J 0 bases, with 9 bases left between them. The CDR3 is made up of 15 amino acids. CDR3: CASSLVASLNTEAFF. The CDR3 coding sequence is TGTGCCAGCAGCTTAGTAGCCAGCTTGAACACTGAAGCTTTCTTT.

This clone was detected many times. The chain recombines TRBV12-3 or TRBV12-4 with TRBJ1-1, with 7 bases identical to TRBD1. The length of the CDR3 is 11 residues. Unmatched junction bases numbered 0, after V lost 5 bases and J lost 6 bases. This CDR3 is CASSQGAEAFF. The CDR3 DNA is TGTGCCAGCAGTCAGGGGGCTGAAGCTTTCTTT.